These 19 T cell receptor beta chains were all obtained from the same sample, sequenced in a study of T cell changes during pregnancy in multiple sclerosis. TCRdb's copy holds only in-frame clones and misses some; the assay was immunoSEQ multiplex PCR. This sample has more than 90,000 clones; roughly nine tenths occur once, and the top ten carry 1.5% to 1.7%. Specimen: peripheral blood, collected in the third trimester of pregnancy. Receptor source: a female donor with multiple sclerosis, enrolled in a pregnancy study.

The rearrangement uses TRBV18 and TRBJ2-5; 10 nucleotides agree with TRBD1. Trimming at V came to 3 bases and at J to 5 bases, leaving 3 bases not matched to a gene. Germline V gene data show CDR1 as KGHSH and CDR2 as LQKENI. This CDR3 region has 14 residues. CDR3 DNA: TGTGCCAGCTCACCTCCGGGACAGGGGGAGACCCAGTACTTC. Amino acid sequence: CASSPPGQGETQYF.

This chain connects TRBV9 to TRBJ2-1; 7 bases map to TRBD2. J lost 6 bases, V lost 0 bases, and 12 bases had no gene match. The CDR3 sequence is 17 residues long. The germline V gene has CDR1 SGDLS and CDR2 YYNGEE. In DNA, the CDR3 is TGTGCCAGCAGCGTAGCTAGGCGGGGGAGTCTGGTCAATGAGCAGTTCTTC. Encoded protein: CASSVARRGSLVNEQFF.

This clone was seen once. The genes are TRBV2 and TRBJ2-3; 10 bases align to TRBD2. V lost 6 bases to trimming and J lost 1 base; unmatched junction nucleotides: 1. CDR1 SNHLY and CDR2 FYNNEI come from the germline V gene. This CDR3 spans 14 amino acids. This CDR3 is CASSLAGGTDTQYF. For the CDR3, the DNA is TGTGCCAGCAGCCTAGCGGGGGGCACAGATACGCAGTATTTT. Full variable domain (outside the CDR3, taken from reference TRBV2 and TRBJ2-3): EPEVTQTPSHQVTQMGQEVILRCVPISNHLYFYWYRQILGQKVEFLVSFYNNEISEKSEIFDDQFSVERPDGSNFTLKIRSTKLEDSAMYFCASSLAGGTDTQYFGPGTRLTVL.

The chain combines TRBV19 with TRBJ1-2; 11 nucleotides agree with TRBD1. The CDR3 runs to 15 residues. The trim removed 5 bases at V and 5 bases at J, leaving 7 bases unmatched. CDR1 is LNHDA, CDR2 SQIVND, per germline (reference sequence). The CDR3 here is CASSPGQGAFYGYTF. The CDR3 nucleotides read TGTGCCAGTAGTCCCGGACAGGGGGCGTTTTATGGCTACACCTTC.

V and J are TRBV28 and TRBJ2-7; 8 bases fit TRBD2. The CDR3 runs to 15 residues. From germline, CDR1 is MDHEN and CDR2 SYDVKM. Losses at the gene ends were 4 bases for V and 3 bases for J; bases not matched to a gene: 8. In DNA form, the CDR3 reads TGTGCCAGCAGTTCATGGACGGGACTAGACTACGAGCAGTACTTC. This encodes CASSSWTGLDYEQYF.

This clone was recorded only once. The V gene is TRBV4-1, the J gene TRBJ1-1; D gene ambiguous. V lost 1 base to trimming and J lost 8 bases, with 8 bases between them. CDR3 length equals 12 residues. Germline CDR1 reads MGHRA; CDR2 reads YSYEKL. CDR3 in amino acids: CASSQAYSEAFF. CDR3 bases: TGCGCCAGCAGCCAAGCCTACAGCGAAGCTTTCTTT.

The chain employs TRBV10-3 and TRBJ1-4; D uncertain. Trimming left V 0 bases short and J 0 bases short, with 8 bases between. The CDR3 covers 16 residues. The germline gives CDR1 ENHRY, CDR2 SYGVKD. The CDR3 bases are TGTGCCATCAGTGAGTCGTCCTCGGCAACTAATGAAAAACTGTTTTTT. Translated: CAISESSSATNEKLFF.

This clone has just a few counts. The chain recombines TRBV7-7 with TRBJ2-7, with TRBD2 identical over 11 bases. Trimming cost V 5 bases and J 3 bases; bases outside gene matches: 6. This CDR3 region has 15 residues. The germline V gene has CDR1 SSHAT and CDR2 FNYEAQ (reference sequence). CDR3 DNA: TGTGCCAGCAGCCCCGGCACTAGCGGGAGCTACGAGCAGTACTTC. It is translated as CASSPGTSGSYEQYF.

V is TRBV27 and J is TRBJ2-7; a possible D gene is TRBD2 (6 bases). Trimming left V 2 bases short and J 7 bases short, with 30 bases between. The length of the CDR3 is 19 residues. Germline assignment: CDR1 MNHEY and CDR2 SMNVEV (reference sequence). The CDR3 sequence: CASSLRGYSSRDSRREQYF. CDR3 DNA: TGTGCCAGCAGTTTAAGGGGCTATTCCAGTCGGGACTCACGGCGGGAGCAGTACTTC.

The chain has TRBV19 and TRBJ2-7; tentatively, D is TRBD2 (6 bases). V lost 6 bases and J 4 bases, leaving 13 bases between the germline ends. This CDR3 has 13 amino acids. Germline lookup yields CDR1 LNHDA and CDR2 SQIVND (reference sequence). DNA for the CDR3: TGTGCCAGTAGAGCCGGGACTCCTTACGAGCAGTACTTC. Translating it yields CASRAGTPYEQYF.

This chain uses TRBV18 with TRBJ2-7; D gene unclear. Germline CDR1 KGHSH, CDR2 LQKENI. This CDR3 has 13 residues. Trimming took off 1 base at V and 2 bases at J, with 6 bases between the two ends. CDR3 in amino acids: CASSPLQAYEQYF. The CDR3 nucleotides read TGTGCCAGCTCACCACTCCAGGCCTACGAGCAGTACTTC.

The V call is TRBV6-1, the J call TRBJ2-3, with 15 nucleotides matching TRBD2. Germline CDR1 reads MNHNS; CDR2 reads SASEGT. J gave up 8 bases and V 2 bases, and 8 bases lay outside the gene matches. The CDR3 totals 17 residues. The chain's CDR3 is CASSEPGLAGGRGTQYF. The CDR3 bases are TGTGCCAGCAGTGAACCCGGACTAGCGGGGGGGCGGGGTACGCAGTATTTT.

V is TRBV15 and J is TRBJ1-3; D is unclear. Trimming pared 1 base from V and 0 bases from J, leaving 10 bases between. Germline values: CDR1 LNHNV, CDR2 YYDKDF (reference sequence). The CDR3 spans 16 residues. Here the CDR3 DNA reads TGTGCCACCAGCAGAGTCCCGCGGATCTCTGGAAACACCATATATTTT. It specifies CATSRVPRISGNTIYF.

The chain has TRBV6-5 and TRBJ2-7; 9 bases map to TRBD2. The CDR3 runs 14 residues. Per germline, CDR1 MNHEY and CDR2 SVGAGI. The V and J ends lost 2 bases and 2 bases, in that order; junction bases with no gene match: 1. The CDR3 sequence is CASSYERGAYEQYF. The CDR3 coding sequence is TGTGCCAGCAGTTACGAGCGGGGGGCCTACGAGCAGTACTTC.

This clone was seen more than once but under ten times. V gene TRBV27 combines with J gene TRBJ1-1, with 7 positions matching TRBD1. From germline, CDR1 is MNHEY and CDR2 SMNVEV (reference sequence). J was trimmed by 5 bases and V by 6 bases; bases with no gene match: 9. The CDR3 has 14 amino acids. For the CDR3, the DNA is TGTGCCAGCAGGGCCGAAAGCAGGGGGACTGAAGCTTTCTTT. This gives the protein CASRAESRGTEAFF.

The CDR3 is CASSIGTGTEQYF. CDR3 bases: TGTGCCAGTAGTATTGGGACAGGGACCGAGCAGTACTTC. V is TRBV19 and J is TRBJ2-7, with TRBD1 matching 9 bases. Losses at the gene ends were 3 bases for V and 6 bases for J; bases not matched to a gene: 3. This CDR3 is 13 amino acids long. CDR1 is LNHDA, CDR2 SQIVND, per germline (reference sequence).

In nucleotides, the CDR3 is TGTGCCAGCAGTTCACAGACAACCCAGTACTTC. As protein: CASSSQTTQYF. The rearrangement uses TRBV6-1 and TRBJ2-5; no definite D call. The CDR3 runs to 11 residues. Trimming left V 5 bases short and J 8 bases short, with 9 bases between. Germline CDR1 MNHNS, CDR2 SASEGT.

The chain employs TRBV7-6 and TRBJ2-7; the match to TRBD1 covers 8 bases. The V segment lost 4 bases and the J segment 5 bases; nucleotides outside the gene matches: 4. The CDR3 is made up of 13 amino acids. The germline CDR1 and CDR2 sequences are SGHVS and FNYEAQ. The CDR3 reads CASSSETGDEQYF. Here the CDR3 DNA reads TGTGCCAGCAGCTCAGAGACAGGGGACGAGCAGTACTTC.

The chain employs TRBV4-1 and TRBJ2-2, with 7 bases matching TRBD2. The ends lost 4 bases at V and 9 bases at J; junction bases unmatched: 17. The CDR3 covers 17 residues. Germline loops: CDR1 MGHRA, CDR2 YSYEKL. The CDR3 region is CASSPVLTRGDSRELFF. The CDR3 DNA reads TGCGCCAGCAGCCCCGTGCTGACACGGGGGGATTCCAGGGAGCTGTTTTTT.